These 26 T cell receptor beta chains came from one sample sequenced in a study of blood T cell repertoires in COVID-19. Sequencing was performed with immunoSEQ multiplex PCR; in TCRdb, only in-frame clones are kept and a portion is missing. The sample shows around 700,000 clones, 85% to 90% of them seen only once. The specimen was peripheral blood. The receptors were gathered from a woman between 18 and 30 years old with acute or convalescent COVID-19.

As concerns this clone: Other DNA sequences of this sample code for an identical CDR3. The chain combines TRBV5-6 with TRBJ1-5; D gene uncertain. Trimming removed 4 bases at V and 4 bases at J, with 9 bases between. The CDR3 spans 13 residues. CDR1 and CDR2 from the germline V gene are SGHDT and YYEEEE. CDR3: CASSLAGNQPQHF. For the CDR3, the DNA is TGTGCCAGCAGCCTCGCCGGGAATCAGCCCCAGCATTTT.

The gene calls are TRBV4-1 and TRBJ1-2; TRBD1 aligns across 9 bases. This CDR3 comprises 15 residues. From germline, CDR1 is MGHRA and CDR2 YSYEKL. V was clipped by 1 base and J by 6 bases; unmatched bases: 6. CDR3 coding DNA: TGCGCCAGCAGCCAAGCACCGGGACAGGGCCATGGCTACACCTTC. It encodes CASSQAPGQGHGYTF.

The V gene is TRBV5-1, the J gene TRBJ2-7; 8 nucleotides line up with TRBD1. V trimming: 4 bases; J trimming: 3 bases; junction bases outside the gene matches: 12. This CDR3 spans 16 amino acids. In germline, CDR1 is SGHRS, CDR2 YFSETQ. For the CDR3, the DNA is TGCGCCAGCAGCGGGAACCCACAGGGGGGATACTACGAGCAGTACTTC. It translates to CASSGNPQGGYYEQYF.

The CDR3 sequence: CASSLDRGPQHF. In DNA, the CDR3 is TGCGCCAGCAGCCTCGACAGGGGGCCCCAGCATTTT. The V and J genes are TRBV4-3 and TRBJ1-5, with 8 bases that match TRBD1. CDR1 and CDR2 (germline): LGHNA, YSLEER. CDR3 length: 12 amino acids. The trim removed 4 bases at V and 9 bases at J, leaving 2 bases unmatched.

This chain links TRBV19 with TRBJ1-5; the D is unclear. Germline V CDR1 and CDR2: LNHDA, SQIVND (reference sequence). Between the trimmed V and J ends, which lost 2 bases and 7 bases, there was a span of 12 bases. The CDR3 extends over 14 amino acids. This CDR3 reads CASSIRRGQQPQHF. CDR3 nucleotide sequence: TGTGCCAGTAGTATAAGACGAGGCCAACAGCCCCAGCATTTT.

The rearrangement links TRBV11-3 to TRBJ2-7; possible D gene TRBD2, 5 bases. V lost 3 bases, J lost 3 bases, and 12 bases lay in between. CDR1 is SGHNT and CDR2 is YENEEA in the germline V gene. This CDR3 contains 14 residues. CDR3 protein: CASSLETGNYEQYF. As DNA, the CDR3 is TGTGCCAGCAGCTTGGAGACGGGAAACTACGAGCAGTACTTC.

V and J are TRBV7-6 and TRBJ2-1; 11 bases line up with TRBD1. Germline trimming cut 3 bases from V and 9 bases from J; bases unmatched to any gene: 7. Germline V gene sequence: CDR1 SGHVS, CDR2 FNYEAQ. The CDR3 totals 15 residues. The CDR3 DNA is TGTGCCAGCAGCTTTACCGGGACAGGGGGAGGTGAGCAGTTCTTC. It is translated as CASSFTGTGGGEQFF. The complete variable domain, with remaining parts taken from reference TRBV7-6 and TRBJ2-1, reads GAGVSQSPRYKVTKRGQDVALRCDPISGHVSLYWYRQALGQGPEFLTYFNYEAQQDKSGLPNDRFSAERPEGSISTLTIQRTEQRDSAMYRCASSFTGTGGGEQFFGPGTRLTVL.

The chain links TRBV2 to TRBJ1-5; D unresolved. The CDR3 extends over 10 amino acids. Trimming took off 7 bases at V and 6 bases at J, with 4 bases between the two ends. Germline values: CDR1 SNHLY, CDR2 FYNNEI. CDR3 loop: CASTGQPQHF. In DNA, the CDR3 is TGTGCCAGCACAGGTCAGCCCCAGCATTTT. The full variable domain, completed using reference TRBV2 and TRBJ1-5, is EPEVTQTPSHQVTQMGQEVILRCVPISNHLYFYWYRQILGQKVEFLVSFYNNEISEKSEIFDDQFSVERPDGSNFTLKIRSTKLEDSAMYFCASTGQPQHFGDGTRLSIL.

The chain employs TRBV5-1 and TRBJ2-1, with D maybe TRBD2 (7 bases). V lost 2 bases, J lost 7 bases, and 16 bases lay in between. The CDR3 sequence is 15 residues long. Per germline, CDR1 SGHRS and CDR2 YFSETQ. The CDR3 sequence: CASSFRRGTMNEQFF. In DNA, the CDR3 is TGCGCCAGCAGCTTTCGGCGGGGGACAATGAATGAGCAGTTCTTC.

This clone showed up just a few times. J is TRBJ1-1 and V is TRBV6-6; D is perhaps TRBD1 (6 bases). CDR1 is MNHNY, CDR2 SVGAGI, per germline (reference sequence). This CDR3 has 14 amino acids. Deletions cut 7 bases from V and 5 bases from J, with 17 bases between. Here the CDR3 reads CASTTGGSGTEAFF. CDR3 coding DNA: TGTGCCAGCACCACGGGGGGCTCGGGGACTGAAGCTTTCTTT.

CDR3 in DNA: TGTGCCAGTAGTCGGACAGGTATTAATAACTATGGCTACACCTTC. Translation: CASSRTGINNYGYTF. The chain uses TRBV19 and TRBJ1-2; TRBD1 matches 7 bases. Germline V lookup: CDR1 LNHDA, CDR2 SQIVND (reference sequence). Trimming cost V 5 bases and J 1 base; bases outside gene matches: 7. This CDR3 has 15 amino acids.

This clone was counted once. The CDR3: CASRDTVNTEAFF. CDR3 in DNA: TGCGCCAGCAGGGATACAGTGAACACTGAAGCTTTCTTT. The chain employs TRBV4-1 and TRBJ1-1; D gene uncertain. CDR3 length equals 13 residues. The V gene lost 6 bases and the J gene lost 0 bases, with 8 bases spanning the gap. CDR1 is MGHRA, CDR2 YSYEKL, per germline.

The V gene is TRBV5-6, the J gene TRBJ2-4, with 7 bases lining up with TRBD2. The junction had 2 bases not matched to a gene; V was cut back by 0 bases and J by 8 bases. The CDR3 runs 13 residues. Looked up from germline, CDR1 is SGHDT and CDR2 is YYEEEE. CDR3 region: CASSLVGRDIQYF. The CDR3, as DNA: TGTGCCAGCAGCTTGGTTGGGAGGGACATTCAGTACTTC. The full variable domain, with the rest looked up from reference TRBV5-6 and TRBJ2-4, is DAGVTQSPTHLIKTRGQQVTLRCSPKSGHDTVSWYQQALGQGPQFIFQYYEEEERQRGNFPDRFSGHQFPNYSSELNVNALLLGDSALYLCASSLVGRDIQYFGAGTRLSVL.

The V and J genes are TRBV2 and TRBJ1-2, with D unclear. This CDR3 contains 15 residues. V dropped 7 bases and J dropped 8 bases, with 23 bases sitting between them. CDR1 and CDR2 from the germline V gene are SNHLY and FYNNEI. CDR3 coding DNA: TGTGCCAGCAAACTCCTCCGGGGTGACGACGGGGGCTACACCTTC. Protein sequence: CASKLLRGDDGGYTF.

CDR3 loop: CASSYRLTYEQYF. The CDR3 DNA is TGTGCCAGCAGCTACCGGTTAACCTACGAGCAGTACTTC. V usage is TRBV6-5 and J usage is TRBJ2-7; D is unclear. Germline CDR1 reads MNHEY; CDR2 reads SVGAGI. The CDR3 has 13 amino acids. The V and J ends lost 6 bases and 2 bases respectively, with 11 bases between them.

CDR3 region: CASSAATGSGYGYTF. In nucleotides, the CDR3 is TGTGCCAGCAGTGCCGCGACAGGGAGCGGCTATGGCTACACCTTC. V gene TRBV25-1 combines with J gene TRBJ1-2; 7 bases are a match to TRBD1. CDR3 size: 15 residues. CDR1 is MGHDK and CDR2 is SYGVNS in the germline V gene. V lost 4 bases, J lost 4 bases, and 9 bases stayed unmatched.

The chain is built from TRBV28 and TRBJ1-2; maybe TRBD1 (6 bases). V lost 7 bases, J lost 4 bases, and 19 bases lay in between. Germline V gives CDR1 MDHEN, CDR2 SYDVKM. The length of the CDR3 is 15 residues. The DNA for the CDR3 is TGTGCCAGCACCTACTCGGGACATTGGTCCTATGGCTACACCTTC. Translation: CASTYSGHWSYGYTF.

This rearrangement joins TRBV2 to TRBJ1-1, with D tentatively TRBD1 (5 bases). The CDR3 is 16 residues long. CDR1 SNHLY and CDR2 FYNNEI come from the germline V gene. Trimming cost V 3 bases and J 0 bases, with 14 bases left between them. The CDR3 protein is CASSEMGGRMNTEAFF. The CDR3 DNA is TGTGCCAGCAGTGAGATGGGGGGTCGGATGAACACTGAAGCTTTCTTT.

The chain links TRBV2 to TRBJ2-7; possibly TRBD1 for D (7 bases). This CDR3 region has 14 residues. The germline V and J ends were trimmed by 4 bases and 2 bases, with 12 bases remaining between them. Germline V gene data show CDR1 as SNHLY and CDR2 as FYNNEI. CDR3 sequence: CASSGTGLPYEQYF. The CDR3 nucleotides are TGTGCCAGCAGTGGGACAGGACTACCCTACGAGCAGTACTTC. Using reference TRBV2 and TRBJ2-7 for the parts outside the CDR3, the full variable domain is EPEVTQTPSHQVTQMGQEVILRCVPISNHLYFYWYRQILGQKVEFLVSFYNNEISEKSEIFDDQFSVERPDGSNFTLKIRSTKLEDSAMYFCASSGTGLPYEQYFGPGTRLTVT.

The CDR3 sequence is CATSVRTGELFF. In DNA, the CDR3 is TGTGCCACCAGTGTGAGGACCGGGGAGCTGTTTTTT. V usage is TRBV24-1 and J usage is TRBJ2-2, with D unresolved. Deletions cut 5 bases from V and 5 bases from J, with 5 bases between. Germline lookup yields CDR1 KGHDR and CDR2 SFDVKD. The CDR3 has 12 amino acids.

The chain combines TRBV20-1 with TRBJ2-1; possible D gene TRBD1, 5 bases. The CDR3 is 11 residues long. Germline assignment: CDR1 DFQATT and CDR2 SNEGSKA (reference sequence). V shed 6 bases and J shed 6 bases, with 9 bases lying between them. The CDR3 reads CSAATGNEQFF. The DNA of the CDR3 is TGCAGTGCGGCAACAGGCAATGAGCAGTTCTTC.

The CDR3 loop is CASSYLDRTYEQYF. The DNA for the CDR3 is TGTGCCAGCAGTTACCTGGACAGAACCTACGAGCAGTACTTC. The rearrangement joins TRBV6-2 or TRBV6-3 to TRBJ2-7; D may be TRBD1 (6 bases). Trimming stripped 2 bases from V and 2 bases from J, with 10 bases between. The germline V gene encodes CDR1 MNHEY and CDR2 SVGEGT. The CDR3 totals 14 residues.

This clone appeared a single time. The chain recombines TRBV10-2 with TRBJ1-1, with TRBD1 matching over 10 bases. From germline, CDR1 is WSHSY and CDR2 SAAADI. The CDR3 length is 15 residues. V lost 4 bases and J lost 4; bases outside the gene matches: 6. As DNA, the CDR3 is TGCGCCAGCAGTGGATCCGGGACAGGGGTCACTGAAGCTTTCTTT. It is translated as CASSGSGTGVTEAFF.

This clone occurred many times. The chain recombines TRBV6-1 with TRBJ1-1, with 7 nucleotides matching TRBD1. The CDR3 extends over 14 amino acids. The V gene's germline CDR1 is MNHNS and CDR2 SASEGT. V was pared by 3 bases and J by 0 bases, with 1 base of the junction left unmatched. CDR3 coding DNA: TGTGCCAGCAGTGAGGACAGGATGAACACTGAAGCTTTCTTT. As protein: CASSEDRMNTEAFF.

J is TRBJ2-3 and V is TRBV6-6, with 8 bases identical to TRBD2. Germline lookup yields CDR1 MNHNY and CDR2 SVGAGI (reference sequence). V lost 5 bases to trimming and J lost 0 bases; unmatched junction nucleotides: 4. CDR3 size: 15 residues. The CDR3 protein is CASSHGLASTDTQYF. The DNA for the CDR3 is TGTGCCAGCAGTCACGGACTAGCTAGCACAGATACGCAGTATTTT.

With respect to this clone: In the same sample, other DNA sequences code for this CDR3. This chain links TRBV9 with TRBJ2-7; 9 nucleotides agree with TRBD1. The CDR3 has 14 amino acids. The germline V gene encodes CDR1 SGDLS and CDR2 YYNGEE. Trimming cost V 2 bases and J 4 bases; bases outside gene matches: 4. The CDR3 here is CASSVGQGGYEQYF. The CDR3 DNA reads as TGTGCCAGCAGCGTGGGACAGGGAGGGTACGAGCAGTACTTC.